This record concerns one T cell receptor beta chain sequence. The lymph nodes were axillary draining lymph nodes from breast cancer patients. The source of the sample is a study of breast tumors, draining lymph nodes, adjacent tissues. Via MiXCR, TCRdb re-called the multiplex PCR reads, giving one row per CDR3 protein. The table lists about 220,000 distinct CDR3 sequences, around 34% of them singletons, with about 3.3% in the top ten. The germline CDR1 and CDR2 sequences are SNHLY and FYNNEI. With 6 bases removed from V and 1 base from J, the gap between germline ends came to 10 bases. The length of the CDR3 is 14 residues.

The sample was axillary lymph node tissue. The gene calls are TRBV2 and TRBJ2-1; D is perhaps TRBD2 (6 bases). This clonotype originated in a female donor with breast cancer. Some clones in this sample may be carry-over from other donors' samples. In DNA form, the CDR3 reads TGTGCCAGCAGACTAGCATTTTCCTACAATGAGCAGTTCTTC. Translating it yields CASRLAFSYNEQFF.